This T cell receptor beta chain was sequenced during a study of long-term antiretroviral therapy in people with HIV. Whole-study results and caveats: It was not possible to obtain data on ART adherence, viral resistance or therapy changes. Relative to control repertoires, HIV repertoires exhibited narrower CDR3 length ranges.

This CDR3 is 13 amino acids long. The germline V gene encodes CDR1 SGDLS and CDR2 YYNGEE. V dropped 3 bases and J dropped 4 bases, with 7 bases sitting between them. A few counts support this clone. Antigen: not known. The run of the v3.0 immunoSEQ assay was at survey level. Using immunoSEQ multiplex PCR, the repertoire was profiled, and TCRdb retains in-frame clones only, with some absent. Of some 25,000 clones detected, 60% to 85% appear once; the ten largest clones hold 11%. Each HIV participant was treated in the United States. Prior to DNA extraction, the samples held 1-10 million cryopreserved PBMC.

This TCR came from a man aged 25 to 45 with HIV. The sequences come from unsorted PBMCs, collected 2.1 years after starting antiretroviral therapy. The chain is built from TRBV9 and TRBJ2-2; possible D gene TRBD1, 5 bases. The DNA of the CDR3 is TGTGCCAGCAGCGGGGGCGCCACCGGGGAGCTGTTTTTT. This gives the protein CASSGGATGELFF.